These 18 T cell receptor beta chains originate from one sample sequenced in a study of blood T cell repertoires in COVID-19 (dated by TCRdb to 2018 to 2021). Library preparation used the immunoSEQ multiplex PCR assay. Drawn from immuneACCESS, this table holds only the in-frame rearrangements with V and J called that TCRdb kept. Clones are partly lost; checked studies trace under half to an unresolved V gene and leave the rest unexplained. The sample yields about 260,000 clones; 85% to 90% were counted once. The ten biggest clones cover approximately 1.5% of the sample. Specimen: peripheral blood. These receptor sequences come from a woman in her 40s who had recovered from COVID-19.

V gene TRBV3-1 (or the pseudogene TRBV3-2) combines with J gene TRBJ2-5, with 9 bases fitting TRBD1. V was pared by 4 bases and J by 5 bases, with 5 bases of the junction left unmatched. Germline CDR1 is LGHDT and CDR2 is YNNKEL (reference sequence). The CDR3 covers 14 residues. The CDR3 DNA follows: TGTGCCAGCAGCCGGCGGACAGGGGACGAGACCCAGTACTTC. It translates to CASSRRTGDETQYF.

The chain has TRBV7-2 and TRBJ2-2; 9 bases are a match to TRBD2. The CDR3 sequence is 16 residues long. The germline V gene has CDR1 SGHTA and CDR2 FQGNSA. Germline trimming cut 1 base from V and 3 bases from J; bases unmatched to any gene: 3. CDR3 coding DNA: TGTGCCAGCAGCTTAGGAGCGGGGGGTTACACCGGGGAGCTGTTTTTT. This codes for CASSLGAGGYTGELFF. The variable domain in full, completed from reference TRBV7-2 and TRBJ2-2, reads GAGVSQSPSNKVTEKGKDVELRCDPISGHTALYWYRQSLGQGLEFLIYFQGNSAPDKSGLPSDRFSAERTGGSVSTLTIQRTQQEDSAVYLCASSLGAGGYTGELFFGEGSRLTVL.

The rearrangement joins TRBV4-3 to TRBJ2-7, with a tentative D call TRBD1 (5 bases). From germline, CDR1 is LGHNA and CDR2 YSLEER. The CDR3 is 14 amino acids. Trimming cost V 0 bases and J 4 bases, with 10 bases left between them. DNA for the CDR3: TGCGCCAGCAGCCAAGATCCCAGGGCGTACGAGCAGTACTTC. Translating it yields CASSQDPRAYEQYF.

DNA for the CDR3: TGCGCCAGCACGCGGGACAGGCCGCAAAATACGCAGTATTTT. This translates into CASTRDRPQNTQYF. V and J are TRBV5-1 and TRBJ2-3, with 8 nucleotides matching TRBD1. This CDR3 comprises 14 residues. CDR1 is SGHRS, CDR2 YFSETQ, per germline. Trimming cost V 6 bases and J 7 bases; bases outside gene matches: 10.

The V and J genes are TRBV18 and TRBJ1-4; D might be TRBD1 (6 bases). The CDR3 runs 13 residues. The germline gives CDR1 KGHSH, CDR2 LQKENI. V lost 0 bases, J lost 7 bases, and 6 bases lay in between. In DNA form, the CDR3 reads TGTGCCAGCTCACCACCAGGGGGTGAAAAACTGTTTTTT. Translating it yields CASSPPGGEKLFF.

This clone appeared a few times. This chain uses TRBV9 with TRBJ1-5, with TRBD1 as a possible D gene (5 bases). Trimming removed 0 bases at V and 5 bases at J, with 9 bases between. This CDR3 region has 14 residues. From germline, CDR1 is SGDLS and CDR2 YYNGEE. Here the CDR3 reads CASSVGGGDQPQHF. CDR3 nucleotides: TGTGCCAGCAGCGTAGGCGGGGGGGATCAGCCCCAGCATTTT.

The table lists this clone with a count of one. The V call is TRBV4-3, the J call TRBJ2-6; D not certain. This CDR3 has 19 residues. Germline CDR1 LGHNA, CDR2 YSLEER. V gave up 0 bases and J gave up 1 base, with 16 bases separating them. The CDR3 sequence: CASSQDLHDILSGANVLTF. In nucleotides, the CDR3 is TGCGCCAGCAGCCAAGATCTTCACGACATCCTTTCTGGGGCCAACGTCCTGACTTTC.

The genes are TRBV19 and TRBJ1-1, with no clear D. Germline V lookup: CDR1 LNHDA, CDR2 SQIVND (reference sequence). This CDR3 has 14 amino acids. V lost 2 bases to trimming and J lost 7 bases, with 14 bases between them. CDR3 DNA: TGTGCCAGTAGTATATTAAGCGGAAGGCATGAAGCTTTCTTT. It translates to CASSILSGRHEAFF.

This chain connects TRBV18 to TRBJ2-7; the D gene is possibly TRBD1 (5 bases). Germline V lookup: CDR1 KGHSH, CDR2 LQKENI. The CDR3 loop spans 14 amino acids. V lost 2 bases to trimming and J lost 0 bases, with 8 bases between them. The CDR3 nucleotides read TGTGCCAGCTCACCAGGGGCAACCTCCTACGAGCAGTACTTC. Protein sequence: CASSPGATSYEQYF.

The chain combines TRBV5-4 with TRBJ2-7; TRBD1 matches 9 bases. The CDR3 is made up of 14 amino acids. CDR1 and CDR2 from the germline V gene are SGHNT and YYREEE (reference sequence). V shed 2 bases, J shed 7 bases, and the junction held 7 bases outside the gene matches. The CDR3 spells CASSFGTGTPEQYF. The CDR3 DNA is TGTGCCAGCAGCTTCGGGACAGGGACCCCGGAGCAGTACTTC.

This clone has more than one count but fewer than ten. The chain couples TRBV5-1 to TRBJ1-2, with 7 nucleotides matching TRBD1. The CDR3 length is 16 residues. V lost 0 bases to trimming and J lost 1 base; unmatched junction nucleotides: 6. Germline CDR1 and CDR2: SGHRS and YFSETQ. CDR3 residues: CASSLVLGTDNYGYTF. In DNA form, the CDR3 reads TGCGCCAGCAGCTTGGTTTTGGGGACAGATAACTATGGCTACACCTTC.

This clone showed up just a few times. CDR3 DNA: TGTGCCAGCAGCTTAATGGGGCGGGGGGCCAGCACAGATACGCAGTATTTT. Its protein product is CASSLMGRGASTDTQYF. The rearrangement joins TRBV11-2 to TRBJ2-3, with TRBD2 matching 8 bases. CDR3 length equals 17 residues. From germline, CDR1 is SGHAT and CDR2 FQNNGV. With 2 bases clipped from V and 0 bases from J, the junction kept 7 bases outside the gene matches.

This sequence joins TRBV29-1 and TRBJ2-5; D unresolved. Trimming shortened V by 3 bases and J by 4 bases, and 9 bases separated the two germline ends. CDR3 length: 12 residues. CDR1 SQVTM and CDR2 ANQGSEA come from the germline V gene. The CDR3 spells CSVDGRGETQYF. For the CDR3, the DNA is TGCAGCGTTGATGGCCGAGGAGAGACCCAGTACTTC. Supplemented by reference TRBV29-1 and TRBJ2-5, the full variable domain reads SAVISQKPSRDICQRGTSLTIQCQVDSQVTMMFWYRQQPGQSLTLIATANQGSEATYESGFVIDKFPISRPNLTFSTLTVSNMSPEDSSIYLCSVDGRGETQYFGPGTRLLVL.

The chain carries TRBV19 and TRBJ2-7; 9 bases match TRBD1. The CDR3 contains 15 residues. The ends lost 5 bases at V and 0 bases at J; junction bases unmatched: 5. CDR1 LNHDA and CDR2 SQIVND come from the germline V gene (reference sequence). The CDR3 region has the DNA TGTGCCAGTAGTCCAGGGACAGGGATCTCCTACGAGCAGTACTTC. This encodes CASSPGTGISYEQYF.

The J gene is TRBJ2-7, the V gene TRBV11-2, with a weak D call TRBD1 (5 bases). Per the germline V gene, CDR1 is SGHAT and CDR2 is FQNNGV. V shed 0 bases and J shed 8 bases, with 11 bases lying between them. The CDR3 extends over 13 amino acids. CDR3 nucleotides: TGTGCCAGCAGCTTAGAAGGGGCAATGAAGCAGTACTTC. Protein: CASSLEGAMKQYF. The full variable domain, its missing parts supplied by reference TRBV11-2 and TRBJ2-7, is EAGVAQSPRYKIIEKRQSVAFWCNPISGHATLYWYQQILGQGPKLLIQFQNNGVVDDSQLPKDRFSAERLKGVDSTLKIQPAKLEDSAVYLCASSLEGAMKQYFGPGTRLTVT.

The chain's CDR3 is CASSDRGGSPLHF. CDR3 sequence (DNA): TGTGCCAGCAGCGACAGGGGGGGCTCACCCCTCCACTTT. The rearrangement links TRBV5-4 to TRBJ1-6; 9 bases agree with TRBD1. The CDR3 totals 13 residues. CDR1 and CDR2 (germline): SGHNT, YYREEE (reference sequence). V was clipped by 4 bases and J by 10 bases; unmatched bases: 3.

This clone has just a few counts. CDR3 sequence (DNA): TGCGCCAGCAGCCAAGTCCGAGAGGGTCCTGGCTACACCTTC. It specifies CASSQVREGPGYTF. The genes are TRBV4-3 and TRBJ1-2; D not certain. Trimming cost V 1 base and J 7 bases, with 13 bases left between them. Germline CDR1 is LGHNA and CDR2 is YSLEER. This CDR3 region has 14 residues.

The J gene is TRBJ2-1, the V gene TRBV7-2; no clear D. This CDR3 contains 14 residues. Deletions cut 4 bases from V and 4 bases from J, with 11 bases between. The germline gives CDR1 SGHTA, CDR2 FQGNSA. The CDR3 DNA is TGTGCCAGCAGCTACGAGATCTCGTACAATGAGCAGTTCTTC. Amino acid sequence: CASSYEISYNEQFF.